These 29 T cell receptor beta chains came from one sample sequenced in a study of blood T cell repertoires in COVID-19. Clones were sequenced by immunoSEQ multiplex PCR, and TCRdb holds only the in-frame ones, with some missing. The table shows around 380,000 clones, with around 87% occurring only once. The specimen sequenced was PBMCs or T cells enriched from blood (not recorded which). These receptors were collected from a man younger than 45 who had recovered from COVID-19.

This chain connects TRBV19 to TRBJ2-1; D uncertain. Trimming pared 6 bases from V and 5 bases from J, leaving 14 bases between. Germline V gene sequence: CDR1 LNHDA, CDR2 SQIVND (reference sequence). CDR3 length: 14 amino acids. The CDR3 coding sequence is TGTGCCAGTAGACAAGATCCGAATAACAATGAGCAGTTCTTC. Its protein is CASRQDPNNNEQFF.

This clone occurred once. The chain is built from TRBV7-9 and TRBJ1-3; D gene ambiguous. Trimming shortened V by 3 bases and J by 0 bases, and 6 bases separated the two germline ends. The germline CDR1 and CDR2 sequences are SEHNR and FQNEAQ (reference sequence). This CDR3 contains 14 residues. This CDR3 reads CASSFLPSGNTIYF. In DNA, the CDR3 is TGTGCCAGCAGCTTTCTACCCTCTGGAAACACCATATATTTT.

On this clone: Germline is not matched at one junction end, which may reflect a read error. The chain employs TRBV9 and TRBJ1-1; TRBD1 is a possible D gene (6 bases). This CDR3 contains 14 residues. Germline CDR1 SGDLS, CDR2 YYNGEE. The CDR3 nucleotides read TGTGCCAGCAGCGCCCGACAGGTGAACGCTGAAGCTTTCTTT. It codes for CASSARQVNAEAFF.

This rearrangement joins TRBV20-1 to TRBJ2-1; TRBD2 matches at 8 bases. J was trimmed by 4 bases and V by 3 bases; bases with no gene match: 5. Germline loops: CDR1 DFQATT, CDR2 SNEGSKA (reference sequence). This CDR3 is built from 14 residues. CDR3 residues: CSASFRGGYNEQFF. The DNA of the CDR3 is TGCAGTGCTAGTTTCCGGGGGGGGTACAATGAGCAGTTCTTC.

The chain is built from TRBV5-6 and TRBJ1-1, with D perhaps TRBD1 (5 bases). The CDR3 consists of 13 residues. Trimming took off 1 base at V and 4 bases at J, with 8 bases between the two ends. Germline V gene lookup returns CDR1 SGHDT and CDR2 YYEEEE. CDR3 nucleotides: TGTGCCAGCAGCTTGAAAAGGGGCACTGAAGCTTTCTTT. Encoded protein: CASSLKRGTEAFF.

The V call is TRBV7-9, the J call TRBJ1-4; TRBD1 matches at 7 bases. There are 14 residues in the CDR3. Germline V CDR1 and CDR2: SEHNR, FQNEAQ (reference sequence). V dropped 6 bases and J dropped 8; count of bases not matched to a gene: 9. The DNA for the CDR3 is TGTGCCAGCAGTTCGGACAGGAGGAGAGAAAAACTGTTTTTT. This sequence encodes CASSSDRRREKLFF.

CDR3 DNA sequence: TGCGCCAGCAGCCGAGTATTTCAGGGTACGCCCCTCTCCTACGAGCAGTACTTC. It specifies CASSRVFQGTPLSYEQYF. The chain links TRBV4-1 to TRBJ2-7; weak D call: TRBD1 (5 bases). Germline values: CDR1 MGHRA, CDR2 YSYEKL. The length of the CDR3 is 18 residues. V was shortened by 4 bases and J by 0 bases, with 22 bases between the two germline ends.

The chain uses TRBV6-5 and TRBJ1-4; D gene uncertain. Trimming stripped 5 bases from V and 5 bases from J, with 15 bases between. This CDR3 contains 15 residues. Germline CDR1 and CDR2: MNHEY and SVGAGI. Here the CDR3 reads CASSPLGEINEKLFF. The CDR3 DNA reads TGTGCCAGCAGTCCCCTTGGGGAGATAAATGAAAAACTGTTTTTT.

The gene calls are TRBV27 and TRBJ1-2; TRBD1 is a possible D gene (6 bases). Germline V gives CDR1 MNHEY, CDR2 SMNVEV (reference sequence). Trimming took 2 bases from V and 7 from J, leaving 14 bases between them. The CDR3 consists of 14 residues. This CDR3 is CASSLVGGASGYTF. CDR3 nucleotides: TGTGCCAGCAGTTTAGTCGGGGGGGCCAGTGGCTACACCTTC.

The CDR3: CASSLGPRGGLGNTIYF. CDR3 sequence (DNA): TGTGCCAGCAGCTTAGGCCCTCGTGGAGGGCTAGGAAACACCATATATTTT. This sequence joins TRBV11-2 and TRBJ1-3; D remains ambiguous. Germline V gene data show CDR1 as SGHAT and CDR2 as FQNNGV. This CDR3 spans 17 amino acids. Trimming shortened V by 1 base and J by 4 bases, and 17 bases separated the two germline ends.

This chain joins TRBV5-1 and TRBJ2-3, with D perhaps matching TRBD1 (6 bases). Germline-derived CDR1 and CDR2 are SGHRS and YFSETQ. V was pared by 5 bases and J by 0 bases, with 13 bases between. The CDR3 has 15 residues. The CDR3 sequence is CASSPGTLSTDTQYF. The DNA of the CDR3 is TGCGCCAGCAGTCCCGGGACACTTAGCACAGATACGCAGTATTTT.

This chain connects TRBV20-1 to TRBJ2-2; TRBD2 matches 8 bases. Germline V gives CDR1 DFQATT, CDR2 SNEGSKA (reference sequence). Trimming took 3 bases from V and 3 from J; bases not matched to a gene: 6. The CDR3 has 15 amino acids. CDR3 sequence: CSASVPSGHTGELFF. CDR3 coding DNA: TGCAGTGCTAGTGTCCCTAGCGGGCACACCGGGGAGCTGTTTTTT.

The rearrangement joins TRBV6-2 or TRBV6-3 to TRBJ2-3; 8 nucleotides align to TRBD2. The CDR3 covers 15 residues. Trimming at V came to 5 bases and at J to 1 base, leaving 5 bases not matched to a gene. Germline lookup yields CDR1 MNHEY and CDR2 SVGEGT. CDR3 sequence (DNA): TGTGCCAGCAGTCCCTTTAGCGGGGGCACAGATACGCAGTATTTT. Encoded protein: CASSPFSGGTDTQYF.

This chain joins TRBV7-8 and TRBJ2-4; D is possibly TRBD1 (6 bases). Germline CDR1 is SGHVS and CDR2 is FQNEAQ. This CDR3 has 16 amino acids. V was shortened by 4 bases and J by 0 bases, with 13 bases between the two germline ends. The CDR3 protein is CASSYGQFLAKNIQYF. As DNA, the CDR3 is TGTGCCAGCAGCTATGGACAGTTTTTAGCCAAAAACATTCAGTACTTC.

The CDR3 is CASSAGGQGARQPQHF. The CDR3 DNA is TGTGCCAGCAGCGCAGGAGGACAGGGGGCGCGGCAGCCCCAGCATTTT. This chain connects TRBV7-2 to TRBJ1-5, with 11 bases fitting TRBD1. Trimming cost V 5 bases and J 7 bases; bases outside gene matches: 10. There are 16 residues in the CDR3. Germline CDR1 and CDR2: SGHTA and FQGNSA.

This chain uses TRBV10-3 with TRBJ1-5; D gene uncertain. Germline V gene data show CDR1 as ENHRY and CDR2 as SYGVKD. This CDR3 comprises 16 residues. V lost 0 bases to trimming and J lost 5 bases, with 14 bases between them. This CDR3 reads CAISESQAFLDQPQHF. DNA of the CDR3: TGTGCCATCAGTGAGTCCCAGGCTTTTTTGGATCAGCCCCAGCATTTT.

The chain has TRBV5-1 and TRBJ2-5; D is perhaps TRBD2 (5 bases). This CDR3 is built from 16 residues. The V end lost 4 bases, the J end lost 2 bases, and 18 bases lay between the germline ends. Germline CDR1 SGHRS, CDR2 YFSETQ. In DNA, the CDR3 is TGCGCCAGCAGCCACGCAGGTGCGGGTGGTCAAGAGACCCAGTACTTC. Its translation: CASSHAGAGGQETQYF.

CDR3 protein: CAWGTWRGRELYEQYF. As DNA, the CDR3 is TGTGCCTGGGGTACTTGGAGGGGGCGGGAACTCTACGAGCAGTACTTC. This rearrangement joins TRBV30 to TRBJ2-7, with D maybe TRBD1 (7 bases). In germline, CDR1 is GTSNPN, CDR2 SVGIG (reference sequence). The CDR3 has 16 amino acids. Between the trimmed V and J ends, which lost 5 bases and 3 bases, there was a span of 23 bases.

V and J are TRBV6-6 and TRBJ1-5, with D possibly matching TRBD1 (5 bases). V lost 7 bases and J lost 2, with 15 bases in between. The CDR3 extends over 15 amino acids. Germline CDR1 is MNHNY and CDR2 is SVGAGI (reference sequence). The DNA for the CDR3 is TGTGCCAGCACCCAAAGGGAAGGGGGCAATCAGCCCCAGCATTTT. Translating it yields CASTQREGGNQPQHF.

The V and J genes are TRBV9 and TRBJ2-5; D is undetermined. In germline, CDR1 is SGDLS, CDR2 YYNGEE. With 3 bases removed from V and 4 bases from J, the gap between germline ends came to 16 bases. CDR3 length: 15 residues. As DNA, the CDR3 is TGTGCCAGCAGCGCCAGCAGTGCGGTAAGAGAGACCCAGTACTTC. Translated: CASSASSAVRETQYF.

The V call is TRBV4-3, the J call TRBJ1-2; 9 bases agree with TRBD1. Germline V CDR1 and CDR2: LGHNA, YSLEER. The CDR3 spans 15 residues. The V and J ends lost 3 bases and 6 bases, in that order; junction bases with no gene match: 8. CDR3 coding DNA: TGCGCCAGCAGCCACCCTTACGGACAGGGGAATGGCTACACCTTC. Residues: CASSHPYGQGNGYTF.

This clone appeared once. This chain joins TRBV27 and TRBJ1-4; TRBD1 agrees at 7 bases. V lost 3 bases, J lost 5 bases, and 12 bases stayed unmatched. CDR3 length equals 17 residues. In germline, CDR1 is MNHEY, CDR2 SMNVEV (reference sequence). CDR3 loop: CASSFLGTDSKNEKLFF. The CDR3 DNA reads as TGTGCCAGCAGTTTCCTGGGGACAGATAGCAAAAATGAAAAACTGTTTTTT.

The V and J genes are TRBV5-1 and TRBJ2-1; D perhaps matches TRBD2 (5 bases). The CDR3 is made up of 13 amino acids. Deletions cut 0 bases from V and 8 bases from J, with 9 bases between. Germline values: CDR1 SGHRS, CDR2 YFSETQ. CDR3 coding DNA: TGCGCCAGCAGCTTGGCGGGGATCGATGAGCAGTTCTTC. Protein sequence: CASSLAGIDEQFF.

This clone has a single count. The chain combines TRBV3-1 (or the pseudogene TRBV3-2) with TRBJ1-3; maybe TRBD1 (5 bases). Germline loops: CDR1 LGHDT, CDR2 YNNKEL (reference sequence). The V and J ends lost 1 base and 2 bases respectively, with 15 bases between them. The CDR3 sequence is 17 residues long. CDR3 amino acids: CASSQVLRTLAGNTIYF. The CDR3 nucleotides read TGTGCCAGCAGCCAAGTGCTCAGGACATTGGCTGGAAACACCATATATTTT.

The CDR3 DNA reads TGTGCCAGCAGCTCTCTAGAAGCCGGGACACGGAACACCGGGGAGCTGTTTTTT. It yields the protein CASSSLEAGTRNTGELFF. The rearrangement uses TRBV5-6 and TRBJ2-2; a weak D match, TRBD1 (6 bases). Trimming took off 3 bases at V and 1 base at J, with 19 bases between the two ends. CDR3 size: 18 residues. In germline, CDR1 is SGHDT, CDR2 YYEEEE. Full variable domain (missing parts from reference TRBV5-6 and TRBJ2-2): DAGVTQSPTHLIKTRGQQVTLRCSPKSGHDTVSWYQQALGQGPQFIFQYYEEEERQRGNFPDRFSGHQFPNYSSELNVNALLLGDSALYLCASSSLEAGTRNTGELFFGEGSRLTVL.

The chain links TRBV10-3 to TRBJ1-5; 7 bases fit TRBD1. V trimming: 6 bases; J trimming: 6 bases; junction bases outside the gene matches: 8. Germline loops: CDR1 ENHRY, CDR2 SYGVKD. The length of the CDR3 is 14 residues. The CDR3 DNA is TGTGCCATCAGCCTAGACAGGGTTGGTCAGCCCCAGCATTTT. Protein product: CAISLDRVGQPQHF.

V and J are TRBV7-2 and TRBJ2-7; TRBD1 aligns across 11 bases. J gave up 3 bases and V 6 bases, and 7 bases lay outside the gene matches. Germline-derived CDR1 and CDR2 are SGHTA and FQGNSA. This CDR3 region has 15 residues. CDR3 DNA sequence: TGTGCCAGCAGTTTAAGTGGGACAGGGGGCTACGAGCAGTACTTC. Translating it yields CASSLSGTGGYEQYF.

The genes are TRBV5-8 and TRBJ1-4, with 8 bases lining up with TRBD1. V shed 3 bases and J 7 bases; nucleotides not matched to a gene: 5. CDR1 is SGHTS, CDR2 YDEGEE, per germline. CDR3 length: 14 residues. The CDR3 sequence is CASSWTGTGEKLFF. The CDR3 coding sequence is TGTGCCAGCAGCTGGACAGGGACGGGTGAAAAACTGTTTTTT.

This chain joins TRBV11-2 and TRBJ2-7; no firm D call. CDR1 is SGHAT, CDR2 FQNNGV, per germline. This CDR3 has 11 amino acids. V lost 4 bases and J lost 5, with 6 bases in between. The CDR3 reads CASSSPNEQYF. The CDR3 DNA follows: TGTGCCAGCAGCTCCCCCAACGAGCAGTACTTC. The complete variable domain, with remaining parts taken from reference TRBV11-2 and TRBJ2-7, reads EAGVAQSPRYKIIEKRQSVAFWCNPISGHATLYWYQQILGQGPKLLIQFQNNGVVDDSQLPKDRFSAERLKGVDSTLKIQPAKLEDSAVYLCASSSPNEQYFGPGTRLTVT.